These 3 T cell receptor beta chains came from one sample sequenced in a study of read filtering for tumor transcriptome and immune sequencing. The library was built from about 370 ng RNA with molecular barcoded adaptors for alpha/delta and beta/gamma chains. TCRdb re-called the reads through MiXCR, storing one row per CDR3 protein. Here the sample spans around 40,000 distinct CDR3 sequences, over 9.5% being singletons. The sample comprised a population of CD138-negative cells sorted from bone marrow. Every receptor here comes from a donor at least 40 years old with multiple myeloma.

This clonotype turned up a few times. The chain combines TRBV18 with TRBJ2-1, with D unresolved. There are 14 residues in the CDR3. V shed 6 bases and J shed 3 bases, with 12 bases lying between them. Germline V gene sequence: CDR1 KGHSH, CDR2 LQKENI. The CDR3 region is CASSLRTFYNEQFF. Here the CDR3 DNA reads TGTGCCAGCTCCCTCAGGACCTTCTACAATGAGCAGTTCTTC. The whole variable domain, remainder taken from reference TRBV18 and TRBJ2-1, is NAGVMQNPRHLVRRRGQEARLRCSPMKGHSHVYWYRQLPEEGLKFMVYLQKENIIDESGMPKERFSAEFPKEGPSILRIQQVVRGDSAAYFCASSLRTFYNEQFFGPGTRLTVL.

J is TRBJ2-1 and V is TRBV2, with a weak D call TRBD2 (5 bases). This CDR3 is built from 15 residues. Trimming stripped 7 bases from V and 3 bases from J, with 16 bases between. Germline-derived CDR1 and CDR2 are SNHLY and FYNNEI. The CDR3 region is CASTLYGDIYNEQFF. The DNA of the CDR3 is TGTGCCAGCACGTTGTACGGGGATATCTACAATGAGCAGTTCTTC. Using reference TRBV2 and TRBJ2-1 for the parts outside the CDR3, the full variable domain is EPEVTQTPSHQVTQMGQEVILRCVPISNHLYFYWYRQILGQKVEFLVSFYNNEISEKSEIFDDQFSVERPDGSNFTLKIRSTKLEDSAMYFCASTLYGDIYNEQFFGPGTRLTVL.

As regards this clonotype: This clone may be a read error of a much larger clone one base away. The CDR3 here is CANRRLAGTDTQYF. In nucleotides, the CDR3 is TGTGCCAACAGGAGGCTAGCGGGCACAGATACGCAGTATTTT. The V call is TRBV2, the J call TRBJ2-3, with TRBD2 matching over 7 bases. Germline CDR1 SNHLY, CDR2 FYNNEI. The length of the CDR3 is 14 residues. The J segment lost 1 base and the V segment lost 10 bases, leaving 8 bases of the junction unmatched.